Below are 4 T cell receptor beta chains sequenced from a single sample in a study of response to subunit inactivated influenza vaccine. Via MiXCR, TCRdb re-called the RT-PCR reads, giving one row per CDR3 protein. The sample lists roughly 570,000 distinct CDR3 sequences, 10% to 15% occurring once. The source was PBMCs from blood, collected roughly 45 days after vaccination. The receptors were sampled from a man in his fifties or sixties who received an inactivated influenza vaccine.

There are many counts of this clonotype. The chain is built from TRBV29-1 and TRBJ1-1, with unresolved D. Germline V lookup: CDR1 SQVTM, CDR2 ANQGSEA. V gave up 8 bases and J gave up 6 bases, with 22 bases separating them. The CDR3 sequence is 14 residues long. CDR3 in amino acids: CSIKRGPDGAEAFF. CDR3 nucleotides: TGCAGCATAAAACGGGGTCCCGATGGGGCTGAAGCTTTCTTT.

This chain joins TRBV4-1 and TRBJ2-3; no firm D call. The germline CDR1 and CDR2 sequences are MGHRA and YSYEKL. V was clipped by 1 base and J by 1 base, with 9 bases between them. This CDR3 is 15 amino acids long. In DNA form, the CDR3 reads TGCGCCAGCAGCCAAGGGGGATATGGCACAGATACGCAGTATTTT. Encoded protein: CASSQGGYGTDTQYF.

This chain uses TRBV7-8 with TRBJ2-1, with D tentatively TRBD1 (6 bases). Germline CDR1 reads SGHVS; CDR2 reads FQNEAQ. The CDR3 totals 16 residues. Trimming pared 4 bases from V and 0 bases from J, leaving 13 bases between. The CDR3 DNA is TGTGCCAGCAGCTCGTACAGGGTAAGCTCCTACAATGAGCAGTTCTTC. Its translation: CASSSYRVSSYNEQFF.

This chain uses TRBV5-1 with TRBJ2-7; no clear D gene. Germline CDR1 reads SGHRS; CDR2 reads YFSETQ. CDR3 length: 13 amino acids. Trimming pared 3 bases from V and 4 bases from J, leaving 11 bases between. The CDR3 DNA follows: TGCGCCAGCAGCTCGGATGGGCTTTACGAGCAGTACTTC. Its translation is CASSSDGLYEQYF.